The clone carrying this T cell receptor (beta chain) was seen at least ten times. Its antigen remains unknown. This sample is drawn from a study of T-cell reconstitution after alpha-beta-depleted transplantation in children. Unique molecular identifiers were built into the TCRbeta library. From the PCR reads, TCRdb called clonotypes with MiXCR, one entry per CDR3 protein. The sample lists around 670,000 distinct CDR3 sequences, over 10% occurring once. Looked up from germline, CDR1 is SGHVS and CDR2 is FNYEAQ. The CDR3 has 14 residues. Germline trimming cut 5 bases from V and 7 bases from J; bases unmatched to any gene: 8. Notes on the study in general: Diversity of TCRbeta at day 60 was high in some patients, arising from surviving recipient T cells and thymic progenitors. T-cell counts and diversity at one year following transplant were attributed mainly to newly produced T cells. As was reported, about two months after transplant, alpha-beta T cells came from several hundred expanded graft clones.

This chain links TRBV7-6 with TRBJ2-1; TRBD2 aligns across 7 bases. The sample consisted of PBMCs, taken before TCRalphabeta/CD19-depleted stem cell transplant. The receptor was isolated from a girl aged 2 to 9 with congenital amegakaryocytic thrombocytopenia, due to receive a stem cell transplant. In DNA, the CDR3 is TGTGCCAGCAGCCCGCGGACTAGTCAAAATGAGCAGTTCTTC. It encodes CASSPRTSQNEQFF.